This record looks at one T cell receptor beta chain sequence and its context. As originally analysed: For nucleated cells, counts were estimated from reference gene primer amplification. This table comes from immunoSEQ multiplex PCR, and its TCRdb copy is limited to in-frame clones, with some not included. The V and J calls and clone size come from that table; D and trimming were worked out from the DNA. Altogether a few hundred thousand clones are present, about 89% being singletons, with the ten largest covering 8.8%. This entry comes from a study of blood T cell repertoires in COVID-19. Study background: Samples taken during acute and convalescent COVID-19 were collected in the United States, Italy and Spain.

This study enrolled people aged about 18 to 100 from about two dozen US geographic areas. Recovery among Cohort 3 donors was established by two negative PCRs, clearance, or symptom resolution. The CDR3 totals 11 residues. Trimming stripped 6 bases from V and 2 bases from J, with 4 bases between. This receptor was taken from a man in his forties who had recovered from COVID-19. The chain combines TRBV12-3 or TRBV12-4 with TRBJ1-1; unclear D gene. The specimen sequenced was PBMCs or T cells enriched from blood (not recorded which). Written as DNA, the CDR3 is TGTGCCAGCAGACTTAACACTGAAGCTTTCTTT. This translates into CASRLNTEAFF.